A selection of T cell receptor beta chains follows, all from one sample in a study of regulatory T cells in long-lasting Graves disease. MiXCR, applied by TCRdb to the multiplex PCR reads, yields one record per CDR3 protein. The sample yields 360,000 or so distinct CDR3 sequences, over 15% seen once. The sample also formed part of further work on T cells in Graves' hyperthyroidism and ophthalmopathy.

The sequenced sample was peripheral blood mononuclear cells (PBMCs), obtained at new diagnosis, from a patient treated with antithyroid drugs. All receptors come from a man in his forties or fifties with Graves disease. Both conserved end residues are part of each CDR3. D genes are given only for firm matches. Only part of the rows carry a size: once, few, many, or a class if the clone is expanded.

many | TRBD1 | TRBJ2-1 | TRBV24-1 | CATQGQGASSSYNEQFF | TGTGCCACCCAGGGACAGGGGGCTTCGAGCTCCTACAATGAGCAGTTCTTC
many | TRBD1 | TRBJ1-2 | TRBV5-1 | CASSPGTGGYGYTF | TGCGCCAGCAGCCCAGGGACAGGGGGCTATGGCTACACCTTC
- | TRBD1 | TRBJ2-7 | TRBV9 | CASSAPGQGVYEQYF | TGTGCCAGCAGCGCCCCCGGACAGGGAGTCTACGAGCAGTACTTC
- | - | TRBJ1-1 | TRBV7-9 | CASSLTALGTEAFF | TGTGCCAGCAGCTTAACAGCCCTTGGCACTGAAGCTTTCTTT
many | - | TRBJ2-7 | TRBV27 | CASSLSGRGRGEQYF | TGTGCCAGCAGTTTATCGGGCCGGGGTAGAGGGGAGCAGTACTTC
many | TRBD1 | TRBJ2-2 | TRBV20-1 | CSAQGGFTGELFF | TGCAGTGCTCAAGGGGGCTTCACCGGGGAGCTGTTTTTT
many | TRBD2 | TRBJ2-2 | TRBV12-3/TRBV12-4 | CASKGTGEGGELFF | TGTGCCAGCAAAGGAACGGGGGAGGGAGGGGAGCTGTTTTTT
many | - | TRBJ2-5 | TRBV3-1 | CASSPDSLAQYF | TGTGCCAGCAGCCCCGACTCTTTAGCCCAGTACTTC
- | TRBD1 | TRBJ1-1 | TRBV3-1 | CASSQEGGAWTEAFF | TGTGCCAGCAGCCAAGAAGGGGGCGCGTGGACTGAAGCTTTCTTT
many | - | TRBJ2-1 | TRBV6-5 | CASSYSVTPYNEQFF | TGTGCCAGCAGTTACTCGGTCACGCCTTACAATGAGCAGTTCTTC
many | - | TRBJ1-5 | TRBV3-1 | CASSQGQGRPQHF | TGTGCCAGCAGCCAAGGGCAGGGTCGACCCCAGCATTTT
many | TRBD2 | TRBJ2-5 | TRBV30 | CAWSGTSGGAPETQYF | TGTGCCTGGAGTGGGACTAGCGGGGGGGCCCCGGAGACCCAGTACTTC
many | - | TRBJ2-7 | TRBV28 | CASSLWREQYF | TGTGCCAGCAGTTTATGGCGGGAGCAGTACTTC
many | - | TRBJ2-5 | TRBV10-2 | CASGLRAGETQYF | TGCGCCAGCGGCCTAAGGGCTGGAGAGACCCAGTACTTC
few | - | TRBJ2-7 | TRBV24-1 | CATSELGSGEQYF | TGTGCCACCAGTGAATTGGGGTCGGGGGAGCAGTACTTC
- | - | TRBJ2-1 | TRBV20-1 | CSAPGWQGGEQFF | TGCAGTGCTCCGGGGTGGCAGGGAGGTGAGCAGTTCTTC
- | - | TRBJ2-2 | TRBV6-1 | CASREGRTLGALFF | TGTGCCAGCAGGGAGGGAAGGACATTGGGGGCGCTGTTTTTT
many | TRBD2 | TRBJ2-3 | TRBV2 | CASSQGLAGNWGTDTQYF | TGTGCCAGCAGCCAGGGACTAGCGGGGAATTGGGGCACAGATACGCAGTATTTT
- | - | TRBJ1-3 | TRBV19 | CASSPGPASSGNTIYF | TGTGCCAGTAGTCCCGGGCCGGCGAGCTCTGGAAACACCATATATTTT
many | - | TRBJ2-2 | TRBV5-1 | CASSFLTGRSGELFF | TGCGCCAGCAGCTTTCTAACAGGGCGGAGCGGGGAGCTGTTTTTT
- | - | TRBJ1-2 | TRBV7-9 | CASSQTPGANYGYTF | TGTGCCAGCAGCCAGACCCCTGGGGCTAACTATGGCTACACCTTC
few | - | TRBJ1-1 | TRBV10-1 | CASSAVFNTEAFF | TGCGCCAGCAGTGCGGTTTTCAACACTGAAGCTTTCTTT
few | - | TRBJ2-7 | TRBV13 | CASSLFRTGYEQYF | TGTGCCAGCAGCTTATTTCGCACAGGCTACGAGCAGTACTTC
many | TRBD2 | TRBJ2-1 | TRBV10-3 | CAIRDVAGGNYEQFF | TGTGCCATCAGAGATGTAGCGGGGGGTAACTATGAGCAGTTCTTC
many | TRBD2 | TRBJ2-5 | TRBV27 | CASSPRGGGIGTQYF | TGTGCCAGCAGTCCACGCGGCGGGGGGATAGGGACCCAGTACTTC
many | TRBD2 | TRBJ2-1 | TRBV18 | CASSPLAGAYNEQFF | TGTGCCAGCTCACCACTAGCGGGGGCCTACAATGAGCAGTTCTTC
many | - | TRBJ2-3 | TRBV20-1 | CSAPMLGRPQYF | TGCAGTGCACCCATGCTTGGGCGTCCGCAGTATTTT
- | TRBD2 | TRBJ2-3 | TRBV2 | CASSVQRGGEDTQYF | TGTGCCAGCAGTGTTCAGCGGGGGGGCGAAGATACGCAGTATTTT
many | TRBD1 | TRBJ1-1 | TRBV29-1 | CSDTDRTYTEAFF | TGCAGCGATACGGACAGGACTTACACTGAAGCTTTCTTT
many | TRBD2 | TRBJ2-7 | TRBV13 | CASSPRGSGDYEQYF | TGTGCCAGCAGCCCCCGTGGTAGCGGGGACTACGAGCAGTACTTC
- | - | TRBJ1-2 | TRBV5-6 | CASSLAAVSFNYGYTF | TGTGCCAGCAGCTTGGCAGCGGTATCTTTTAACTATGGCTACACCTTC
- | - | TRBJ2-1 | TRBV7-9 | CASSEAGDEQFF | TGTGCCAGCAGCGAGGCCGGCGATGAGCAGTTCTTC
many | - | TRBJ1-1 | TRBV9 | CASSVWDEDTEAFF | TGTGCCAGCAGCGTTTGGGACGAGGACACTGAAGCTTTCTTT
many | - | TRBJ2-7 | TRBV5-1 | CASSLDSPLSYEQYF | TGCGCCAGCAGCCTGGACTCTCCCCTCTCCTACGAGCAGTACTTC
few | TRBD1 | TRBJ1-1 | TRBV6-4 | CASSRTGGSAEAFF | TGTGCCAGCAGTAGGACAGGGGGGTCTGCTGAAGCTTTCTTT
few | - | TRBJ2-7 | TRBV6-2/TRBV6-3 | CASSFGHTAYEQYF | TGTGCCAGCAGTTTCGGACACACCGCCTACGAGCAGTACTTC
many | TRBD1 | TRBJ2-5 | TRBV28 | CASSFTGQGSETQYF | TGTGCCAGCAGCTTTACTGGACAGGGGTCGGAGACCCAGTACTTC
many | - | TRBJ2-1 | TRBV28 | CASSLDSGHGVENEQFF | TGTGCCAGCAGTTTAGACTCGGGGCACGGAGTAGAGAATGAGCAGTTCTTC
few | - | TRBJ1-5 | TRBV19 | CASNENREQPQHF | TGTGCCAGTAACGAGAACAGGGAACAGCCCCAGCATTTT
- | TRBD2 | TRBJ2-7 | TRBV11-3 | CASRDSSGGSYEQYF | TGTGCCAGCAGGGACTCTAGCGGGGGATCCTACGAGCAGTACTTC
- | TRBD2 | TRBJ2-3 | TRBV6-1 | CASRGTSGGPTDTQYF | TGTGCCAGCAGGGGGACTAGCGGGGGGCCCACAGATACGCAGTATTTT
few | - | TRBJ1-1 | TRBV7-2 | CASSQSRTEAFF | TGTGCCAGCAGCCAAAGTCGCACTGAAGCTTTCTTT
- | - | TRBJ1-3 | TRBV5-1 | CASSLGRADTIYF | TGCGCCAGCAGCTTAGGTCGGGCAGACACCATATATTTT
- | - | TRBJ2-2 | TRBV19 | CATRDSLRTGELFF | TGTGCCACCCGGGACTCCCTTAGGACCGGGGAGCTGTTTTTT
many | TRBD1 | TRBJ2-1 | TRBV11-3 | CASREPGTGYNEQFF | TGTGCCAGCAGGGAACCCGGGACAGGTTACAATGAGCAGTTCTTC
few | - | TRBJ2-3 | TRBV12-5 | CASGSGVPRYF | TGTGCTAGTGGTTCGGGGGTACCGAGATATTTT
many | TRBD1 | TRBJ2-7 | TRBV11-1 | CASSYSGQGYEQYF | TGTGCCAGCAGCTATTCGGGACAGGGCTACGAGCAGTACTTC
few | - | TRBJ1-6 | TRBV6-1 | CASSEGVTVYNSPLHF | TGTGCCAGCAGTGAAGGGGTGACAGTGTATAATTCACCCCTCCACTTT
many | - | TRBJ2-7 | TRBV20-1 | CSASMSAYSSYEQYF | TGCAGTGCTAGTATGTCAGCGTATAGCTCCTACGAGCAGTACTTC